This T cell receptor beta chain emerged from a study of blood T cell repertoires in COVID-19. The overall study: Samples of COVID-19 (acute and convalescent) were obtained from the United States, Italy and Spain. From T cells, B-cell-depleted T cells, or PBMCs came the material, which was cDNA or gDNA.

Per the study methods: Reference gene primer amplification in the assay estimated nucleated cell counts. The table came from immunoSEQ multiplex PCR; TCRdb's copy has only in-frame clones and leaves some out. The V and J calls and the clone size are those of that table, but D and trimming were determined from the DNA. This table holds approximately 230,000 clones, 65% to 85% found once. V lost 6 bases, J lost 3 bases, and 10 bases stayed unmatched. Germline CDR1 MDHEN, CDR2 SYDVKM. This CDR3 spans 15 amino acids. The clonotype was recovered from a man older than 75 with acute or convalescent COVID-19. The chain joins TRBV28 to TRBJ1-1; 7 bases line up with TRBD1. Sequencing was carried out using peripheral blood. CDR3 nucleotide sequence: TGTGCCAGCAGCCAGAGGACAGGAGGGCACACTGAAGCTTTCTTT. Translated: CASSQRTGGHTEAFF. The full variable domain, with the rest looked up from reference TRBV28 and TRBJ1-1, is DVKVTQSSRYLVKRTGEKVFLECVQDMDHENMFWYRQDPGLGLRLIYFSYDVKMKEKGDIPEGYSVSREKKERFSLILESASTNQTSMYLCASSQRTGGHTEAFFGQGTRLTVV.